The source of this T cell receptor (beta chain) is a study of blood T cells in healthy people across ages. Findings and limits, study-wide: Both higher diversity and more naive CD4+ cells marked long-lived donors when set against aged donors.

Regarding this clonotype: Its target is unknown.

After removal of 5 bases from V and 1 base from J, the junction contained 7 bases not matched to a gene. Germline V gene lookup returns CDR1 MNHEY and CDR2 SVGEGT. The CDR3 has 15 residues. Every donor gave roughly 9.2 milliliters of peripheral blood. Alongside a J-beta primer mix, a sample-barcoded 5' primer served in a second PCR lasting roughly 6 to 12 cycles. TCRdb passed the 5' RACE reads through MiXCR, listing each CDR3 protein once. The table shows some 1.8 million distinct CDR3 sequences, with approximately 39% occurring only once. The sequencing input was blood. This chain links TRBV6-2 or TRBV6-3 with TRBJ2-5, with 7 bases identical to TRBD1. This clonotype originated in a human donor in good health. The CDR3 sequence is CASSQRQGGQETQYF. The CDR3 bases are TGTGCCAGCAGTCAACGACAGGGTGGCCAAGAGACCCAGTACTTC.